This T cell receptor beta chain was sequenced in a study of regulatory T cells in long-lasting Graves disease. In germline, CDR1 is SGHDT, CDR2 YYEEEE. V lost 4 bases to trimming and J lost 3 bases, with 6 bases between them. The CDR3 runs 12 residues. This clonotype has at least ten counts. With a much larger clone just one base away, this may be a read error. Time point indicated: newly diagnosed GD, antithyroid drugs for less than 3 months. With RNA extracted from PBMCs as input, the TCR library was made. To make TCR beta libraries, researchers used iRepertoire HTBI primers and Arm-PCR of CDR3 regions. MiXCR was run by TCRdb on the multiplex PCR reads, yielding one entry per CDR3 protein. This table holds 240,000 or so distinct CDR3 sequences, just over 20% found once.

The sequences come from peripheral blood mononuclear cells (PBMCs), collected at new diagnosis, from a patient treated with antithyroid drugs. The chain carries TRBV5-6 and TRBJ2-3, with no clear D. This receptor was obtained from a female donor with Graves disease. CDR3 sequence reads: CASSARTDTQYF. Here the CDR3 DNA reads TGTGCCAGCAGCGCCAGGACAGATACGCAGTATTTT.